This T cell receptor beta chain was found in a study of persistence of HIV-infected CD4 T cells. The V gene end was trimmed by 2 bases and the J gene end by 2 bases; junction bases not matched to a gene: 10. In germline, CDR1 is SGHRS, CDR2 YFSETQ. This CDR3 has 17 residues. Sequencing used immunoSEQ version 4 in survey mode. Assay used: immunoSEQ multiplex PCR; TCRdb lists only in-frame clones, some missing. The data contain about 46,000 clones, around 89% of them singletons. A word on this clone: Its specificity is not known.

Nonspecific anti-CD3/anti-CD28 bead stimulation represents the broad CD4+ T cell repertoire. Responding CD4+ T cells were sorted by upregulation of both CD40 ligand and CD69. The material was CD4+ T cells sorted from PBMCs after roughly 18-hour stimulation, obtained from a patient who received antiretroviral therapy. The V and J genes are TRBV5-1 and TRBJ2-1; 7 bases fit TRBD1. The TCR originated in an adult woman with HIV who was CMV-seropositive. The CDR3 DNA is TGCGCCAGCAGCTTTAAAACAGGGGCAATAACCTACAATGAGCAGTTCTTC. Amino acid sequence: CASSFKTGAITYNEQFF.